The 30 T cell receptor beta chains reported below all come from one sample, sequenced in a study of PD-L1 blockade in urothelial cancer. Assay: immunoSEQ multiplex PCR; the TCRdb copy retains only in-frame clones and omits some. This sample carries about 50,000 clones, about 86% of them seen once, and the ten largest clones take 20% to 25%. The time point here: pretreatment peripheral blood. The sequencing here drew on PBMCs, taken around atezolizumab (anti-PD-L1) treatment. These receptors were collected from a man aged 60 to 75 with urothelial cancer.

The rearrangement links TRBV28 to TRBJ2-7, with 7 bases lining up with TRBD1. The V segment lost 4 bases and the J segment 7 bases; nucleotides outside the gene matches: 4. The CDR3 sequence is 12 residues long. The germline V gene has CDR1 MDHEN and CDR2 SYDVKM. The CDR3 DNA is TGTGCCAGCAGTTCGACAGGGTGGGAGCAGTACTTC. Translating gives CASSSTGWEQYF.

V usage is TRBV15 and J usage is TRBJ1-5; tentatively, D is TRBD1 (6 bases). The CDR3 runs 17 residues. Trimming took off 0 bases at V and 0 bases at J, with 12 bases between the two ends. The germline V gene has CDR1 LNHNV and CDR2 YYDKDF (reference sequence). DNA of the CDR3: TGTGCCACCAGCAGAGATGTCACAGGGCCTAGCAATCAGCCCCAGCATTTT. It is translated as CATSRDVTGPSNQPQHF.

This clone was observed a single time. The CDR3: CAWSDGLAGLTGANVLTF. The CDR3 nucleotides read TGTGCCTGGAGTGATGGGCTAGCGGGACTAACTGGGGCCAACGTCCTGACTTTC. The rearrangement joins TRBV30 to TRBJ2-6; TRBD2 matches at 9 bases. The germline V gene has CDR1 GTSNPN and CDR2 SVGIG (reference sequence). The CDR3 is 18 residues long. The junction had 9 bases not matched to a gene; V was cut back by 1 base and J by 2 bases.

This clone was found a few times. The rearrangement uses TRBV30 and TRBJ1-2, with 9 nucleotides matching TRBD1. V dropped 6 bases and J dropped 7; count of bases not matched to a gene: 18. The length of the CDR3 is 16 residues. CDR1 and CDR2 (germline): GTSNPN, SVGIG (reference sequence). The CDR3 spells CACLPPGQGVFGGYTF. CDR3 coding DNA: TGTGCCTGTTTACCCCCGGGACAGGGAGTTTTTGGTGGCTACACCTTC. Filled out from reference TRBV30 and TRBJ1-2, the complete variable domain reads SQTIHQWPATLVQPVGSPLSLECTVEGTSNPNLYWYRQAAGRGLQLLFYSVGIGQISSEVPQNLSASRPQDRQFILSSKKLLLSDSGFYLCACLPPGQGVFGGYTFGSGTRLTVV.

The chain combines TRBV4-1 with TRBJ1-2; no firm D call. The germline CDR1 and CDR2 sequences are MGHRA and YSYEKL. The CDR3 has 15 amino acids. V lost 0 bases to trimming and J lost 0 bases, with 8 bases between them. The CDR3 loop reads CASSQEQSTNYGYTF. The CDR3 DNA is TGCGCCAGCAGCCAAGAACAGTCAACTAACTATGGCTACACCTTC.

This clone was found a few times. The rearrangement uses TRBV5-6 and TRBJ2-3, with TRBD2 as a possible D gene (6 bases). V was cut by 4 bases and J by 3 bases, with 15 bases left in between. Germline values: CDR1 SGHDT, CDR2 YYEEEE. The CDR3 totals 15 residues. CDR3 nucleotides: TGTGCCAGCAGCCATGTCGGGAGAGGAACAGATACGCAGTATTTT. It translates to CASSHVGRGTDTQYF.

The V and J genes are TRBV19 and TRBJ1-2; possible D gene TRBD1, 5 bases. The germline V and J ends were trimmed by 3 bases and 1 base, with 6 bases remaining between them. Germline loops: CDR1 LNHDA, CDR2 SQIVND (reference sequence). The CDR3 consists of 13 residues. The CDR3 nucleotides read TGTGCCAGTAGTATTCAGGGTAACTATGGCTACACCTTC. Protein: CASSIQGNYGYTF.

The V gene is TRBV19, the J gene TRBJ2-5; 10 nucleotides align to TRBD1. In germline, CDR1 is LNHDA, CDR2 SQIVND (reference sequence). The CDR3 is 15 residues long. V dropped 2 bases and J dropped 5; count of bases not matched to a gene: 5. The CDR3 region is CASSIIGQGGETQYF. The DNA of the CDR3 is TGTGCCAGTAGTATAATTGGACAGGGGGGTGAGACCCAGTACTTC.

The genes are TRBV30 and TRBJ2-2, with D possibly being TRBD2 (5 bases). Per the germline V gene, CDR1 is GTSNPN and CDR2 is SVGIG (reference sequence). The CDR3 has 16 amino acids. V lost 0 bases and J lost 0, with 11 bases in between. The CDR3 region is CAWSVLGPPNTGELFF. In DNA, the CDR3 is TGTGCCTGGAGTGTACTAGGACCCCCGAACACCGGGGAGCTGTTTTTT.

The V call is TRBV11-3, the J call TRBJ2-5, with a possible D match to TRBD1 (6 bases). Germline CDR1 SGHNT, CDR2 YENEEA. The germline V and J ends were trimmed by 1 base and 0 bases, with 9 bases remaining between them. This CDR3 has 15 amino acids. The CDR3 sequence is CASSLGGQNQETQYF. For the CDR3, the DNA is TGTGCCAGCAGCTTAGGGGGGCAGAACCAAGAGACCCAGTACTTC.

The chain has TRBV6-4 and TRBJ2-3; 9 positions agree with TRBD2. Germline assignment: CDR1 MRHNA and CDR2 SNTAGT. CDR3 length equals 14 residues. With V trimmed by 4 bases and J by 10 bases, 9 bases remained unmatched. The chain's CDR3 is CASSVSSGVPSQYF. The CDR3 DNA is TGTGCCAGCAGTGTTTCTAGCGGGGTCCCCTCGCAGTATTTT.

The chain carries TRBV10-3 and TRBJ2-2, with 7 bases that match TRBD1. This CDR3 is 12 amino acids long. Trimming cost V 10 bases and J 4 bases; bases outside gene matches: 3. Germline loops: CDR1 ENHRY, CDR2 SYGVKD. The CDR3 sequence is CATRDSTGELFF. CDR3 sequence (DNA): TGTGCCACCCGGGACAGCACCGGGGAGCTGTTTTTT.

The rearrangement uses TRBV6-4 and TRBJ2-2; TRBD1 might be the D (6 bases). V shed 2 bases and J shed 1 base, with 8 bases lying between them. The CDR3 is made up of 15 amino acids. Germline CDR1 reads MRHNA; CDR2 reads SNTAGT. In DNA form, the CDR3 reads TGTGCCAGCAGTGACCCGGGACAGAACACCGGGGAGCTGTTTTTT. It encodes CASSDPGQNTGELFF.

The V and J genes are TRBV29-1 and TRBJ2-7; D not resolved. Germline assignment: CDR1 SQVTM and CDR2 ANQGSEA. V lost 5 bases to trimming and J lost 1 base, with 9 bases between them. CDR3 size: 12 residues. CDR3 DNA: TGCAGCGTTAGCCAGGAATCCTACGAGCAGTACTTC. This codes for CSVSQESYEQYF.

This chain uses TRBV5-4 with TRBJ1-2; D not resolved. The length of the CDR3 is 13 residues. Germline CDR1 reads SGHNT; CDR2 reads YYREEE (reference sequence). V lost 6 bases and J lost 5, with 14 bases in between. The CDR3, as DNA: TGTGCCAGCAACCAAAACCGAGCGTATGGCTACACCTTC. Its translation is CASNQNRAYGYTF.

CDR3 DNA sequence: TGCGCCAGCAGGGAGGGTTTGGGACTCCAAGGCTACACCTTC. Translated, it gives CASREGLGLQGYTF. V usage is TRBV10-2 and J usage is TRBJ1-2, with D tentatively TRBD1 (5 bases). The CDR3 loop spans 14 amino acids. Deletions cut 6 bases from V and 8 bases from J, with 19 bases between. Germline CDR1 reads WSHSY; CDR2 reads SAAADI.

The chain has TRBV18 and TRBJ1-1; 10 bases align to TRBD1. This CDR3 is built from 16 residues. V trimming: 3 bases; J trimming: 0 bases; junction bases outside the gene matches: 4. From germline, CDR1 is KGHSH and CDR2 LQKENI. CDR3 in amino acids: CASSPGTGAMNTEAFF. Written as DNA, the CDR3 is TGTGCCAGCTCACCGGGGACAGGGGCCATGAACACTGAAGCTTTCTTT.

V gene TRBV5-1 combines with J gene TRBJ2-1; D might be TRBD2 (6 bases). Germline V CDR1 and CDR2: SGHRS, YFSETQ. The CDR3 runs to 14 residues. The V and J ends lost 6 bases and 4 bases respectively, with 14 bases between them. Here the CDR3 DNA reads TGCGCCAGCAAAGGAGGGGCAGCGTACAATGAGCAGTTCTTC. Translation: CASKGGAAYNEQFF.

The CDR3 protein is CASSVAAGHTDTQYF. The CDR3, as DNA: TGTGCCAGCAGCGTAGCAGCGGGCCACACAGATACGCAGTATTTT. This chain connects TRBV9 to TRBJ2-3, with D perhaps matching TRBD2 (6 bases). V lost 0 bases and J lost 2, with 10 bases in between. Germline lookup yields CDR1 SGDLS and CDR2 YYNGEE. This CDR3 is built from 15 residues.

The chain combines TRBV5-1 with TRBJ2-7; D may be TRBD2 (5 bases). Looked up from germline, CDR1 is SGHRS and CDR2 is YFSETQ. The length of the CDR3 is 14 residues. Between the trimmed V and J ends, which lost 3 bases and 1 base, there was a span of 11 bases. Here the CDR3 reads CASSSLAASYEQYF. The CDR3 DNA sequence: TGCGCCAGCAGCTCCCTAGCAGCATCCTACGAGCAGTACTTC.

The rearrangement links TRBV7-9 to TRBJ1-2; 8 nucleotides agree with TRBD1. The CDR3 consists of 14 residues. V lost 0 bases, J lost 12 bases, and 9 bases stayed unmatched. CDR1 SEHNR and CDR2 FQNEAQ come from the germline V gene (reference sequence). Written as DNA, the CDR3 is TGTGCCAGCAGCTTAGCCCAGACATTACAGGGGGACACCTTC. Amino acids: CASSLAQTLQGDTF.

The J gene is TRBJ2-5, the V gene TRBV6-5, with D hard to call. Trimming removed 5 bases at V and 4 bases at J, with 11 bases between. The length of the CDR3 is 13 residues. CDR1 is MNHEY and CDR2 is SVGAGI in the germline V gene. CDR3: CASSGPPRETQYF. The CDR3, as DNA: TGTGCCAGCAGTGGGCCACCCCGAGAGACCCAGTACTTC.

Written as DNA, the CDR3 is TGTGCCAGCAAGGGGGTCTCCTACGAGCAGTACTTC. This sequence encodes CASKGVSYEQYF. The chain carries TRBV6-5 and TRBJ2-7; D perhaps matches TRBD1 (6 bases). The CDR3 contains 12 residues. Between the trimmed V and J ends, which lost 7 bases and 0 bases, there was a span of 7 bases. Germline CDR1 is MNHEY and CDR2 is SVGAGI.

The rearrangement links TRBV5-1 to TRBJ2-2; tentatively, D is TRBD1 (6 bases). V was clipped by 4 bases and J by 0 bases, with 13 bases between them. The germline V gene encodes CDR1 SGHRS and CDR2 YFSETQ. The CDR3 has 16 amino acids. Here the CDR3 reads CASSVGQNSNTGELFF. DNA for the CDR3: TGCGCCAGCAGCGTCGGACAGAACTCGAACACCGGGGAGCTGTTTTTT.

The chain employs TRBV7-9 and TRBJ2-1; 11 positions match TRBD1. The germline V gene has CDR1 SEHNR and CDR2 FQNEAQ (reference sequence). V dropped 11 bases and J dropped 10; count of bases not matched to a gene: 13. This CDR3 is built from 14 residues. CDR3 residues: CAPSRTGGQGEQFF. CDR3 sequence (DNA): TGTGCCCCCAGCCGGACAGGGGGCCAAGGAGAGCAGTTCTTC.

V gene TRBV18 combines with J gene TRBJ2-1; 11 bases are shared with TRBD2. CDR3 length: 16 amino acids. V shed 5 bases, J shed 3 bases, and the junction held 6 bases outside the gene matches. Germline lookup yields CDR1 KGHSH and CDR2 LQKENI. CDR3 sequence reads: CASSAATSGSYNEQFF. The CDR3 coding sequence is TGTGCCAGCTCAGCTGCTACTAGCGGGAGCTACAATGAGCAGTTCTTC. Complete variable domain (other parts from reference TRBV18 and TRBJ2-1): NAGVMQNPRHLVRRRGQEARLRCSPMKGHSHVYWYRQLPEEGLKFMVYLQKENIIDESGMPKERFSAEFPKEGPSILRIQQVVRGDSAAYFCASSAATSGSYNEQFFGPGTRLTVL.

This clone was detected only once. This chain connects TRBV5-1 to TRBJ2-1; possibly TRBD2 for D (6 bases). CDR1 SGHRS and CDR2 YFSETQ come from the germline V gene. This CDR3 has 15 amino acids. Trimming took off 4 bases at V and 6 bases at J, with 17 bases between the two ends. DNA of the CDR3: TGCGCCAGCAGCCCCCTGTCGGGACTCGGCAATGAGCAGTTCTTC. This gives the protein CASSPLSGLGNEQFF. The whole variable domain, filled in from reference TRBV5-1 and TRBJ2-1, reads KAGVTQTPRYLIKTRGQQVTLSCSPISGHRSVSWYQQTPGQGLQFLFEYFSETQRNKGNFPGRFSGRQFSNSRSEMNVSTLELGDSALYLCASSPLSGLGNEQFFGPGTRLTVL.

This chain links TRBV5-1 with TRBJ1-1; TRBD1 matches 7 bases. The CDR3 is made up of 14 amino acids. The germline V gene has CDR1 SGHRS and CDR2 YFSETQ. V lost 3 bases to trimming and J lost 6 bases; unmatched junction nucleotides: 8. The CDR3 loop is CASSSGDRVPEAFF. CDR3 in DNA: TGCGCCAGCAGCTCAGGAGACAGGGTCCCTGAAGCTTTCTTT.

CDR3: CASSWAGGRDTQYF. The CDR3 DNA reads as TGTGCCAGCAGTTGGGCGGGAGGAAGGGATACGCAGTATTTT. The chain joins TRBV25-1 to TRBJ2-3; 8 bases align to TRBD2. Losses at the gene ends were 5 bases for V and 6 bases for J; bases not matched to a gene: 7. The germline gives CDR1 MGHDK, CDR2 SYGVNS. This CDR3 has 14 amino acids. The full variable domain, with the rest looked up from reference TRBV25-1 and TRBJ2-3, is EADIYQTPRYLVIGTGKKITLECSQTMGHDKMYWYQQDPGMELHLIHYSYGVNSTEKGDLSSESTVSRIRTEHFPLTLESARPSHTSQYLCASSWAGGRDTQYFGPGTRLTVL.

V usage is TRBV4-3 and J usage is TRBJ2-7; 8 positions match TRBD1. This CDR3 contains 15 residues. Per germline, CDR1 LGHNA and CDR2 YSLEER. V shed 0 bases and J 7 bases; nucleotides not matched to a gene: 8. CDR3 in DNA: TGCGCCAGCAGCCAAGATCTCCAGGGGGCGAGTGAGCAGTACTTC. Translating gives CASSQDLQGASEQYF.